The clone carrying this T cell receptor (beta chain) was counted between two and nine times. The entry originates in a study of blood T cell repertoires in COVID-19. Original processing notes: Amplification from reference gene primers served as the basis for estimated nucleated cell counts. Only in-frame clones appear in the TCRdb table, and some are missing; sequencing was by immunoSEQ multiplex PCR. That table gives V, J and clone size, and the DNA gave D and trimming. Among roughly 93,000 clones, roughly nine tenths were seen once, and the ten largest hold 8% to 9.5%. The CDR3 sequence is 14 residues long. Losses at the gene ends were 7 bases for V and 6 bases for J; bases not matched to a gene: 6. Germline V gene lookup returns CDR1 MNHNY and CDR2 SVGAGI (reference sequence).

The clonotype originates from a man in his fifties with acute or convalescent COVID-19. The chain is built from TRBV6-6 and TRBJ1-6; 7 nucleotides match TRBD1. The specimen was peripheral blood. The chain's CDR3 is CASTRQGGNSPLHF. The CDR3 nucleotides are TGTGCCAGCACCCGACAGGGTGGTAATTCACCCCTCCACTTT.